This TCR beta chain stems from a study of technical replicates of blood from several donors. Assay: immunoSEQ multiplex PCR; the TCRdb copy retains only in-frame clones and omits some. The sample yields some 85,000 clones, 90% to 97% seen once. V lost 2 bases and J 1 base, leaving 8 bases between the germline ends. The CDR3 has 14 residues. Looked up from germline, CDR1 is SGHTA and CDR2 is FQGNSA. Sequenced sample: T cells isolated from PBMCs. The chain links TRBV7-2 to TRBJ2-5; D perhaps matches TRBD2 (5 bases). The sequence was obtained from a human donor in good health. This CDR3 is CASSLLGSQETQYF. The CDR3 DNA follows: TGTGCCAGCAGCTTATTAGGGAGCCAAGAGACCCAGTACTTC.